These T cell receptor beta chains were read from a single sample in a study of cytomegalovirus exposure and HLA in healthy donors. Profiled with immunoSEQ multiplex PCR; TCRdb holds only in-frame clones, not every one. Of about 96,000 clones listed, around 79% were seen once; the top ten hold roughly 15%. Sequencing was performed on PBMCs. These TCRs come from a woman in her 70s in good health and CMV-seropositive. CDR3s include the opening cysteine and the closing phenylalanine or tryptophan. The D gene is left open where the match is weak. Not every row has a clone size; where given, it reads once, few, many or a size class.

NA,TRBJ1-1,NA,TRBV7-2,CASSFSSQFEAFF,TGTGCCAGCAGCTTTTCCAGTCAATTTGAAGCTTTCTTT
once,TRBJ2-7,TRBD2,TRBV10-2,CATSTSAAYEQYF,TGCGCCACTTCGACTAGCGCAGCCTACGAGCAGTACTTC
NA,TRBJ2-7,NA,TRBV18,CASSPPSSYEQYF,TGTGCCAGCTCACCCCCTAGCTCCTACGAGCAGTACTTC
NA,TRBJ2-2,TRBD2,TRBV14,CASSLAGVIGTGELFF,TGTGCCAGCTCGCTAGCGGGAGTGATTGGAACCGGGGAGCTGTTTTTT
NA,TRBJ1-2,TRBD1,TRBV28,CASSKGAVGYTF,TGTGCCAGCAGTAAGGGGGCGGTTGGCTACACCTTC
NA,TRBJ2-2,TRBD1,TRBV9,CASSVFGTANTGELFF,TGTGCCAGCAGCGTCTTTGGGACAGCGAACACCGGGGAGCTGTTTTTT
few,TRBJ2-7,TRBD1,TRBV7-2,CASSLSGGLYEQYF,TGTGCCAGCAGCTTATCAGGGGGCCTCTACGAGCAGTACTTC
few,TRBJ2-3,TRBD2,TRBV7-3,CASSLRLAVSTDTQYF,TGTGCCAGCAGCTTGCGCCTAGCGGTTAGCACAGATACGCAGTATTTT
NA,TRBJ1-2,TRBD1,TRBV18,CASSPGLGQGTVLGYTF,TGTGCCAGCTCACCAGGGTTAGGACAGGGCACCGTTCTTGGCTACACCTTC
once,TRBJ2-7,TRBD2,TRBV19,CASRPIAGEQYF,TGTGCCAGTAGGCCGATAGCGGGGGAGCAGTACTTC
NA,TRBJ2-1,TRBD2,TRBV15,CATSGGAYEQFF,TGTGCCACCTCCGGGGGGGCATATGAGCAGTTCTTC
NA,TRBJ2-3,NA,TRBV7-8,CASSSGDTADTQYF,TGTGCCAGCAGCTCAGGGGACACGGCAGATACGCAGTATTTT
NA,TRBJ1-3,NA,TRBV5-1,CASSLWGAQGNTIYF,TGCGCCAGCAGCTTGTGGGGAGCCCAAGGAAACACCATATATTTT
NA,TRBJ1-5,TRBD1,TRBV4-1,CASSQPGTGKARPQHF,TGCGCCAGCAGCCAACCCGGGACAGGGAAGGCGCGGCCCCAGCATTTT
NA,TRBJ2-3,TRBD2,TRBV11-3,CASSLGGLSSTDTQYF,TGTGCCAGCAGCTTGGGGGGACTATCTAGCACAGATACGCAGTATTTT
once,TRBJ1-5,NA,TRBV23-1,CASSPRTGTPLNQPQHF,TGCGCCAGCAGTCCTCGAACCGGGACACCTCTTAATCAGCCCCAGCATTTT
few,TRBJ2-3,TRBD2,TRBV7-2,CASSFTSGGAGDTQYF,TGTGCCAGCAGCTTTACTAGCGGGGGGGCCGGAGATACGCAGTATTTT
NA,TRBJ2-4,NA,TRBV7-9,CASSRLRLAKNIQYF,TGTGCCAGCAGCCGCCTGCGTCTAGCCAAAAACATTCAGTACTTC
NA,TRBJ2-5,TRBD2,TRBV27,CASRKTSGAPGETQYF,TGTGCCAGCAGGAAGACTAGCGGAGCTCCCGGAGAGACCCAGTACTTC
NA,TRBJ2-3,NA,TRBV5-4,CASSADSADTQYF,TGTGCCAGCAGCGCGGACAGCGCGGATACGCAGTATTTT
NA,TRBJ1-1,NA,TRBV29-1,CSIARGGVTEAFF,TGCAGTATCGCCCGGGGTGGGGTCACTGAAGCTTTCTTT
NA,TRBJ2-4,NA,TRBV6-1,CASSPGEVGGQYF,TGTGCCAGCAGTCCAGGGGAGGTCGGGGGGCAGTACTTC
NA,TRBJ2-3,TRBD2,TRBV7-7,CASSLGLAGNTDTQYF,TGTGCTAGCAGCTTAGGCCTAGCGGGAAACACAGATACGCAGTATTTT
NA,TRBJ2-5,TRBD1,TRBV19,CASSRTGGWIQETQYF,TGTGCCAGTAGTCGGACAGGCGGTTGGATCCAAGAGACCCAGTACTTC
once,TRBJ2-1,NA,TRBV29-1,CSVQTGRLVFNEQFF,TGCAGCGTTCAGACAGGGCGACTAGTGTTCAATGAGCAGTTCTTC
many,TRBJ1-5,NA,TRBV10-2,CASSESGAHQPQHF,TGCGCCAGCAGTGAGTCGGGAGCTCATCAGCCCCAGCATTTT
few,TRBJ1-3,NA,TRBV18,CASSPFDRSSGNTIYF,TGTGCCAGCTCACCCTTTGACAGGAGCTCTGGAAACACCATATATTTT
NA,TRBJ2-2,TRBD2,TRBV9,CASSPPLAGKTGELFF,TGTGCCAGCAGCCCCCCCCTAGCGGGAAAAACCGGGGAGCTGTTTTTT
once,TRBJ1-5,NA,TRBV6-5,CASSYTRFSNQPQHF,TGTGCCAGCAGTTACACCCGGTTTAGCAATCAGCCCCAGCATTTT
few,TRBJ1-1,NA,TRBV5-1,CASSLGQSTEAFF,TGCGCCAGCAGCTTGGGACAGAGCACTGAAGCTTTCTTT
once,TRBJ2-3,TRBD2,TRBV4-2,CASSQGLAGGPKSTDTQYF,TGTGCCAGCAGCCAAGGACTAGCGGGGGGTCCTAAGAGTACAGATACGCAGTATTTT
NA,TRBJ2-7,TRBD2,TRBV28,CASSLDKRLAAAYEQYF,TGTGCCAGCAGTTTAGATAAGAGGCTAGCGGCCGCCTACGAGCAGTACTTC
few,TRBJ2-3,TRBD2,TRBV7-2,CASSLGLAGVGDTQYF,TGTGCCAGCAGCCTCGGACTAGCGGGGGTAGGGGATACGCAGTATTTT
NA,TRBJ1-4,TRBD1,TRBV7-2,CASSFRTGRGVEKLFF,TGTGCCAGCAGCTTCCGAACCGGCAGGGGGGTTGAAAAACTGTTTTTT
NA,TRBJ2-7,TRBD1,TRBV6-5,CASSYSGQGAYEQYF,TGTGCCAGCAGTTACTCGGGACAGGGGGCCTACGAGCAGTACTTC
NA,TRBJ2-7,NA,TRBV15,CATSRPSSPSYEQYF,TGTGCCACCAGCAGACCGAGTTCTCCCTCCTACGAGCAGTACTTC
once,TRBJ1-1,NA,TRBV27,CASSLRGQNTEAFF,TGTGCCAGCAGTCTCAGGGGCCAGAACACTGAAGCTTTCTTT
NA,TRBJ2-7,NA,TRBV7-9,CSSSLLGQSTYEQYF,TGTTCCAGCAGCTTACTAGGACAGTCAACCTACGAGCAGTACTTC
NA,TRBJ2-7,TRBD2,TRBV5-1,CASSFLAGVSYEQYF,TGCGCCAGCAGCTTCCTAGCGGGAGTGTCCTACGAGCAGTACTTC
NA,TRBJ2-3,TRBD1,TRBV29-1,CSDDRGSTDTQYF,TGCAGCGACGACAGGGGAAGCACAGATACGCAGTATTTT
NA,TRBJ2-1,TRBD2,TRBV6-5,CASSYRGGRNEQFF,TGTGCCAGCAGTTACCGGGGGGGGCGGAATGAGCAGTTCTTC
NA,TRBJ1-6,NA,TRBV7-9,CASSLQGPNNSPLHF,TGTGCCAGCAGCTTACAGGGGCCAAATAATTCACCCCTCCACTTT
few,TRBJ2-5,TRBD1,TRBV9,CASSPQGAQATQYF,TGTGCCAGCAGCCCTCAGGGGGCCCAGGCAACCCAGTACTTC
NA,TRBJ2-7,TRBD2,TRBV12-5,CASGLALIPGLAGVRSYEQYF,TGTGCTAGTGGTTTGGCCCTAATACCGGGACTAGCGGGAGTACGGTCCTACGAGCAGTACTTC
NA,TRBJ2-7,TRBD1,TRBV7-8,CASRLTRTGFGEQYF,TGTGCCAGCAGACTCACCCGGACAGGGTTTGGGGAGCAGTACTTC
once,TRBJ2-3,TRBD1,TRBV5-1,CASSILGQGLGSTDTQYF,TGCGCCAGCAGCATCCTAGGACAGGGCCTGGGCAGCACAGATACGCAGTATTTT
NA,TRBJ2-7,NA,TRBV2,CASSEKRSVSYEQYF,TGTGCCAGCAGTGAAAAACGGTCGGTCTCCTACGAGCAGTACTTC
NA,TRBJ2-5,NA,TRBV7-4,CASSSAISGGETQYF,TGTGCCAGCAGCTCGGCGATTAGTGGCGGGGAGACCCAGTACTTC
NA,TRBJ2-3,TRBD2,TRBV29-1,CSVEDLAGAVGTQYF,TGCAGCGTTGAAGATCTGGCGGGAGCGGTCGGTACGCAGTATTTT
NA,TRBJ1-5,NA,TRBV6-6,CASTIAQRGNQPQHF,TGTGCCAGCACCATAGCACAGAGGGGCAATCAGCCCCAGCATTTT
NA,TRBJ2-2,TRBD2,TRBV28,CAASGVNTGELFF,TGTGCTGCTAGCGGGGTTAACACCGGGGAGCTGTTTTTT
NA,TRBJ2-7,NA,TRBV7-2,CASRTAGSSYEQYF,TGTGCCAGCAGAACCGCGGGGAGCTCCTACGAGCAGTACTTC
NA,TRBJ1-4,TRBD1,TRBV18,CASSRQGINEKLFF,TGTGCCAGCTCACGACAGGGCATCAATGAAAAGCTGTTTTTT
NA,TRBJ2-2,NA,TRBV7-2,CASSFSSRTGELFF,TGTGCCAGCAGCTTTTCCTCCCGCACCGGGGAGCTGTTTTTT
NA,TRBJ1-1,TRBD1,TRBV7-6,CASSSQGAVGTEAFF,TGTGCCAGCAGCTCACAGGGGGCGGTGGGCACTGAAGCTTTCTTT
NA,TRBJ1-6,NA,TRBV6-1,CASSESLTQTYNSPLHF,TGTGCCAGCAGTGAAAGTTTGACACAGACCTATAATTCACCCCTCCACTTT
NA,TRBJ2-3,TRBD2,TRBV7-2,CASSLSGTSVADTQYF,TGTGCCAGCAGCTTATCTGGGACTAGCGTCGCTGATACGCAGTATTTT
NA,TRBJ2-1,NA,TRBV7-3,CASSPGDNEQFF,TGTGCCAGCAGCCCGGGGGACAATGAGCAGTTCTTC
NA,TRBJ1-2,NA,TRBV7-9,CASSPGDTF,TGTGCCAGCAGCCCAGGTGACACCTTC